This T cell receptor beta chain was retrieved from a study of blood T cell repertoires in COVID-19 (dated by TCRdb to 2019 to 2021). With regard to the full study: Samples from collaborators originated in the United States, Italy and Spain and spanned both the acute and convalescent phases of COVID-19. The material from the prospective study consisted of cDNA or gDNA derived from T cells, B-cell-depleted T cells, or PBMCs. Subjects who had been exposed to COVID-19, were actively infected with it, or had recovered from it provided the deeply sampled blood TCRbeta repertoires that made up the dataset. A freely available public database, intended as a resource for researchers studying the immune response to SARS-CoV-2, is where the repertoires were released. The samples were drawn from two sources: the first 160 participants of the ongoing ImmuneRACE study, and 1,254 subjects contributed by 6 global collaborators. A de-identified subject ID, COVID-19 status, age in years and sex were almost always included in the sample metadata. Where available, HLA class I and class II types were obtained from metadata supplied by the sample provider rather than from assay-based typing.

Each collaborating institution followed its own protocols to collect whole blood in K2EDTA tubes. For TCRbeta analysis, collaborators shipped samples in one of three forms: frozen whole blood, isolated PBMCs, or DNA extracted from either of those sample types. Paper-wide results and their limitations: The amount of clinical and demographic metadata varied by source and participant and was provided uncurated.

On this clone itself: Which antigen it targets is not known. There are no base qualities to consult, and no much larger clone falls within one base.

The CDR3, from cysteine to phenylalanine, totals 16 residues. CDR3 DNA is the only sequence kept; it has 48 bases, read in frame from the first base. The trim is 2 bases for V and 2 bases for J, with a gap of 12 bases between the germline ends. The germline V gene encodes CDR1 LGHDT and CDR2 YNNKEL (reference sequence). TCRbeta CDR3 regions were amplified from genomic DNA using the immunoSEQ Assay, a bias-controlled multiplex PCR. Processing in the source paper ran as follows. Within the assay, amplification of reference gene primers was used to estimate how many nucleated cells each sample contained. To quantify the absolute abundance of each unique TCRbeta CDR3 rearrangement, sequence reads were collapsed and filtered. For each sample, productive Simpson clonality was calculated as the square root of Simpson's diversity index over productive rearrangements. TCRdb re-hosts the immuneACCESS table, in-frame sequences only. Its copies lack some clones; in the studies checked, an unresolved V gene accounts for under half of them, and the cause for the rest is not known. The D gene and trimming were derived from the DNA, and the V and J assignments and clone size from that table. The sample table lists 95,000 to 100,000 clones, about 89% of them with a count of one. Clones ranked in the top ten supply about 18% of the sample.

The source is a man aged 45-60 years with acute or convalescent COVID-19. Recombination connected TRBV3-1 (or the pseudogene TRBV3-2) to TRBJ2-2; the D segment could be TRBD1, given 7 matching bases. Sequencing used peripheral blood. The DNA sequence is as follows: TGTGCCAGCAGCCAAAAGGGGGCGGGAAACACCGGGGAGCTGTTTTTT. Its amino acids are CASSQKGAGNTGELFF.